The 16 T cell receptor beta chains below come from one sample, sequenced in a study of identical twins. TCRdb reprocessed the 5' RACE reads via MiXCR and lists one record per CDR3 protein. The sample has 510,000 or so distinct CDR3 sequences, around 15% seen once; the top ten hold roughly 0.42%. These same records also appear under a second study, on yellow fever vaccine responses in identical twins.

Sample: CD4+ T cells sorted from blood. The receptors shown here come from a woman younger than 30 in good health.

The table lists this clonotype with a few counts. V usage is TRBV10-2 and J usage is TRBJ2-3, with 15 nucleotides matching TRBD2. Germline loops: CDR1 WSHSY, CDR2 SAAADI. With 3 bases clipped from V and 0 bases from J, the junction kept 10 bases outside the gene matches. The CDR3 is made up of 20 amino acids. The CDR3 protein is CASSDLVWTSGGESTDTQYF. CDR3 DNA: TGCGCCAGCAGTGACTTGGTTTGGACTAGCGGGGGGGAGAGCACAGATACGCAGTATTTT.

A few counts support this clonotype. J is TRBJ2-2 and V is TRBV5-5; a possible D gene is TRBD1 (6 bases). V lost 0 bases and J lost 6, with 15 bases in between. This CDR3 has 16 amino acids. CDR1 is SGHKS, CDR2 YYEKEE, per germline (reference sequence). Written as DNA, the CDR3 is TGTGCCAGCAGCTTGGCCACCCTGGGGGCCCCCGGGGAGCTGTTTTTT. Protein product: CASSLATLGAPGELFF.

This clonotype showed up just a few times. The CDR3 nucleotides read TGTGCCAGCAGTCGCTCTTACGAGCAGTACGTC. It translates to CASSRSYEQYV. This chain connects TRBV28 to TRBJ2-7, with D unclear. Germline CDR1 MDHEN, CDR2 SYDVKM. Trimming took off 5 bases at V and 4 bases at J, with 6 bases between the two ends. This CDR3 contains 11 residues.

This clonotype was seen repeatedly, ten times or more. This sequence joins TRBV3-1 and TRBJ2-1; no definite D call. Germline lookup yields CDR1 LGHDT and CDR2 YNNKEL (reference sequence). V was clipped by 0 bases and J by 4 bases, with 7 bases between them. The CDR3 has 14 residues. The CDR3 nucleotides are TGTGCCAGCAGCCAAGAGAAGGTATACAATGAGCAGTTCTTC. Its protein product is CASSQEKVYNEQFF.

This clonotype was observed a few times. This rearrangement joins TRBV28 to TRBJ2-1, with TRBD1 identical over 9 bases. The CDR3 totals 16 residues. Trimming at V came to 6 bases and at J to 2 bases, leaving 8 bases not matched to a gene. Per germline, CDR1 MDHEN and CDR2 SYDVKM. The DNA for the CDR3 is TGTGCCAGCAGCGGAATCGGGACAGGGACCTACAATGAGCAGTTCTTC. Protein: CASSGIGTGTYNEQFF.

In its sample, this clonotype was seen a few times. The CDR3 loop is CASSLSWSTSWNEAFF. The CDR3 bases are TGTGCCAGCAGCTTGTCATGGTCGACCTCGTGGAATGAAGCTTTCTTT. This chain uses TRBV5-6 with TRBJ1-1; D is unresolved. Trimming pared 1 base from V and 7 bases from J, leaving 20 bases between. The CDR3 runs to 16 residues. Germline loops: CDR1 SGHDT, CDR2 YYEEEE.

CDR3 region: CATSDPGNNQPQHF. Here the CDR3 DNA reads TGTGCCACCAGTGATCCGGGGAACAATCAGCCCCAGCATTTT. The genes are TRBV24-1 and TRBJ1-5; the D is unclear. CDR1 and CDR2 from the germline V gene are KGHDR and SFDVKD. V gave up 3 bases and J gave up 3 bases, with 8 bases separating them. This CDR3 region has 14 residues.

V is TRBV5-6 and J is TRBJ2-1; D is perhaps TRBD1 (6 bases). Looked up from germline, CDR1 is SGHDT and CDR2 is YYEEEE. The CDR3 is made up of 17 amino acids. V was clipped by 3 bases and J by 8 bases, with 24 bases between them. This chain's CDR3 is CASSSEPIQGTGDEQFF. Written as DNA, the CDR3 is TGTGCCAGCAGCTCCGAACCCATACAGGGTACCGGCGATGAGCAGTTCTTC.

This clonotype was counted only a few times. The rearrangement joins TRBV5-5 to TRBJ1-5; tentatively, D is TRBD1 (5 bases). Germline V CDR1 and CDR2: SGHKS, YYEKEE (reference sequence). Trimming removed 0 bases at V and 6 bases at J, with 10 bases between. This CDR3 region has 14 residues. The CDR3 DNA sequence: TGTGCCAGCAGCTTGGGAGGGACGGCTCAGCCCCAGCATTTT. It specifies CASSLGGTAQPQHF.

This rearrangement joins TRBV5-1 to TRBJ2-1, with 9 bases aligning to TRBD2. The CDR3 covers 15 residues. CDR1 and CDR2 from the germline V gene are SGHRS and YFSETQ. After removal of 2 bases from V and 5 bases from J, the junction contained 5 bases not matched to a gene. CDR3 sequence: CASSFQGTSNNEQFF. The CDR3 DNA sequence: TGCGCCAGCAGCTTCCAAGGGACTAGCAACAATGAGCAGTTCTTC.

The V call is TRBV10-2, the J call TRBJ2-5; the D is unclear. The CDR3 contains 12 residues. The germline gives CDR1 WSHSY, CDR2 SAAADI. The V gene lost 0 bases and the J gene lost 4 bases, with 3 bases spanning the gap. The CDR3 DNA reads TGCGCCAGCAGTGAGTCTATAGAGACCCAGTACTTC. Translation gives CASSESIETQYF.

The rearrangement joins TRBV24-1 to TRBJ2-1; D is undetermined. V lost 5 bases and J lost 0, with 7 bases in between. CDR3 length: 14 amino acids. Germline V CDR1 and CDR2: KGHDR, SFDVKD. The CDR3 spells CATSGRVSYNEQFF. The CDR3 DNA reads TGTGCCACCAGTGGGAGAGTCTCCTACAATGAGCAGTTCTTC.

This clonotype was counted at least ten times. The CDR3 coding sequence is TGTGCCAGCAGTCCCTGGACTAGCACAGATACGCAGTATTTT. This sequence encodes CASSPWTSTDTQYF. V is TRBV12-3 or TRBV12-4 and J is TRBJ2-3, with D maybe TRBD2 (5 bases). V shed 5 bases and J shed 0 bases, with 9 bases lying between them. The CDR3 consists of 14 residues.

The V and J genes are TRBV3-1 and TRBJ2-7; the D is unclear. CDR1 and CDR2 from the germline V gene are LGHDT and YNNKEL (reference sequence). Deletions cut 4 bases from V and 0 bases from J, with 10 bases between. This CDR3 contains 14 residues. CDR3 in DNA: TGTGCCAGCAGCCCAGCCTACGACTCCTACGAGCAGTACTTC. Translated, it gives CASSPAYDSYEQYF.

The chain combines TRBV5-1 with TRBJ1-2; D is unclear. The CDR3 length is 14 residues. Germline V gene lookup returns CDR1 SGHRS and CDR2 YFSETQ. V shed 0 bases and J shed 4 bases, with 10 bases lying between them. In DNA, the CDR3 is TGCGCCAGCAGCTTGGAGCTGGTCGGCTATGGCTACACCTTC. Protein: CASSLELVGYGYTF.

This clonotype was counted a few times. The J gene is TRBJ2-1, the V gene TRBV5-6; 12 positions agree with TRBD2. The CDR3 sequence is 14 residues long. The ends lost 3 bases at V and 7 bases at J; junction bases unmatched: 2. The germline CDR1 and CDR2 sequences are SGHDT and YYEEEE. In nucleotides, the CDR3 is TGTGCCAGCAGCTGGGGGACTAGCGGGAATGAGCAGTTCTTC. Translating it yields CASSWGTSGNEQFF.